This T cell receptor (beta chain) was sequenced during a study of T-cell memory formation after mild COVID-19. Only a few counts were recorded for this clonotype. Its specificity is unknown. The J segment lost 1 base and the V segment lost 0 bases, leaving 14 bases of the junction unmatched. Germline V lookup: CDR1 GTSNPN, CDR2 SVGIG (reference sequence). The CDR3 length is 20 residues. Employing constant-segment primers, 5'RACE generated TCR alpha and TCR beta cDNA libraries bearing sample barcodes and UMIs. TCRdb ran MiXCR on the 5' RACE reads and lists one entry per CDR3 protein. The table records 550,000 to 700,000 distinct CDR3 sequences, around 15% of them present only once. Overall study results and limits: The study detected some responding clones in pre-infection memory, suggesting cross-reactive memory joined.

The sequencing input was PBMCs or a T cell subset sorted from them (not recorded which). This TCR was sampled from an adult woman who had mild COVID-19 (a few samples of this study predate the infection). Cell type and time point are not known. The chain carries TRBV30 and TRBJ2-3; 12 bases agree with TRBD2. The DNA of the CDR3 is TGTGCCTGGAGTGTATTCAGGTTCCTAGCGGGGGGGCTCGGCACAGATACGCAGTATTTT. The encoded protein is CAWSVFRFLAGGLGTDTQYF.